These 16 T cell receptor beta chains came from one sample sequenced in a study of shared clonotypes between healthy human individuals. CD8 cells classed as naive were CD45RO-negative and positively selected for CCR7, excluding terminally differentiated effector memory CD45RA+ cells. Libraries were prepared by immunoSEQ multiplex PCR; TCRdb keeps only in-frame clonotypes and omits some of them. This table has some 2.1 million clones, roughly 95% appearing once. The sequenced sample consisted of naive CD8+ T cells from PBMCs. The receptor source for this set is a man between 18 and 35 years old in good health. Some clones in this sample may be carry-over from other donors' samples.

This chain joins TRBV6-1 and TRBJ2-3; no reliable D call. This CDR3 spans 16 amino acids. V lost 3 bases, J lost 2 bases, and 15 bases lay in between. The germline CDR1 and CDR2 sequences are MNHNS and SASEGT. This chain's CDR3 is CASSEWGTSYTDTQYF. The DNA of the CDR3 is TGTGCCAGCAGTGAGTGGGGAACCAGTTACACAGATACGCAGTATTTT.

Points on this clone: The same CDR3 also results from other DNA sequences found in this sample. The chain links TRBV27 to TRBJ1-5, with D perhaps matching TRBD1 (6 bases). The CDR3 has 14 amino acids. V lost 2 bases and J lost 6, with 11 bases in between. Germline CDR1 is MNHEY and CDR2 is SMNVEV (reference sequence). The CDR3: CASSLEGGSQPQHF. The CDR3 nucleotides are TGTGCCAGCAGTTTAGAGGGGGGGAGTCAGCCCCAGCATTTT.

V is TRBV29-1 and J is TRBJ2-7; 8 nucleotides agree with TRBD2. The length of the CDR3 is 16 residues. With 1 base clipped from V and 2 bases from J, the junction kept 10 bases outside the gene matches. Germline V CDR1 and CDR2: SQVTM, ANQGSEA. CDR3 nucleotide sequence: TGCAGCGTTGAAGCTTTTCGGGATAGCGGGGCCTACGAGCAGTACTTC. It specifies CSVEAFRDSGAYEQYF.

V gene TRBV2 combines with J gene TRBJ1-2; 9 bases line up with TRBD1. V lost 2 bases, J lost 5 bases, and 6 bases stayed unmatched. The CDR3 is 15 amino acids. CDR1 is SNHLY, CDR2 FYNNEI, per germline. The CDR3 nucleotides are TGTGCCAGCAGTGAAAATGACAGGGGGTTATATGGCTACACCTTC. Translation: CASSENDRGLYGYTF.

The chain has TRBV28 and TRBJ2-7; 7 bases match TRBD1. J was trimmed by 3 bases and V by 1 base; bases with no gene match: 6. Germline V CDR1 and CDR2: MDHEN, SYDVKM. The CDR3 consists of 15 residues. The chain's CDR3 is CASSLYGAGGYEQYF. CDR3 DNA: TGTGCCAGCAGTTTATATGGGGCAGGGGGCTACGAGCAGTACTTC.

In its sample, this clone was seen a few times. Other DNA sequences in this specimen translate into the identical CDR3. The chain links TRBV27 to TRBJ1-1; D unresolved. CDR3 length: 14 amino acids. V was pared by 2 bases and J by 0 bases, with 7 bases between. Germline V lookup: CDR1 MNHEY, CDR2 SMNVEV (reference sequence). CDR3 region: CASSLGRMNTEAFF. The CDR3 nucleotides read TGTGCCAGCAGTTTAGGGCGGATGAACACTGAAGCTTTCTTT.

This sequence joins TRBV4-3 and TRBJ1-4; TRBD1 agrees at 7 bases. CDR1 LGHNA and CDR2 YSLEER come from the germline V gene. CDR3 size: 15 residues. V lost 3 bases, J lost 8 bases, and 9 bases stayed unmatched. As DNA, the CDR3 is TGCGCCAGCAGCCAGACCCAGGGGGGAAGCGAAAAACTGTTTTTT. The encoded protein is CASSQTQGGSEKLFF.

The rearrangement joins TRBV11-2 to TRBJ2-7; 7 bases align to TRBD2. The CDR3 extends over 17 amino acids. V shed 1 base and J 0 bases; nucleotides not matched to a gene: 9. Germline CDR1 is SGHAT and CDR2 is FQNNGV. CDR3 coding DNA: TGTGCCAGCAGCTTAGTTTGGGCTAGCGGTATCTCCTACGAGCAGTACTTC. It yields the protein CASSLVWASGISYEQYF.

This clone was recorded a few times. A much larger clonotype is one base distant, so this may be a read error. At the DNA level, this CDR3 is encoded by other sequences in the same sample as well. The V call is TRBV11-3, the J call TRBJ1-1; D remains ambiguous. V lost 1 base, J lost 3 bases, and 3 bases lay in between. This CDR3 is 12 amino acids long. Germline CDR1 is SGHNT and CDR2 is YENEEA. CDR3 DNA sequence: TGTGCCAGCAGCTTAGGGGACACTGAAGCTTTCTTT. This codes for CASSLGDTEAFF.

The chain carries TRBV2 and TRBJ2-1, with D tentatively TRBD2 (5 bases). This CDR3 spans 15 amino acids. Trimming left V 2 bases short and J 7 bases short, with 15 bases between. Germline loops: CDR1 SNHLY, CDR2 FYNNEI. CDR3 sequence: CASSEYPNWRNEQFF. DNA for the CDR3: TGTGCCAGCAGTGAATACCCGAACTGGAGGAATGAGCAGTTCTTC.

The chain links TRBV7-3 to TRBJ2-2; D uncertain. Between the trimmed V and J ends, which lost 2 bases and 5 bases, there was a span of 6 bases. The CDR3 loop spans 13 amino acids. CDR1 is SGHTA, CDR2 FQGTGA, per germline. Here the CDR3 reads CASSLERTGELFF. In nucleotides, the CDR3 is TGTGCCAGCAGCTTAGAGAGGACCGGGGAGCTGTTTTTT.

The V and J genes are TRBV6-1 and TRBJ2-3; no reliable D call. The ends were cut back, 3 bases at V and 2 bases at J, with 9 bases in the middle. Germline-derived CDR1 and CDR2 are MNHNS and SASEGT. This CDR3 spans 14 amino acids. The CDR3 nucleotides read TGTGCCAGCAGTGATCAAGTGATCACAGATACGCAGTATTTT. It yields the protein CASSDQVITDTQYF.

The genes are TRBV4-1 and TRBJ2-5, with 7 bases lining up with TRBD2. V was clipped by 0 bases and J by 5 bases; unmatched bases: 6. Per the germline V gene, CDR1 is MGHRA and CDR2 is YSYEKL. This CDR3 has 15 amino acids. The CDR3 nucleotides read TGCGCCAGCAGCCAAGATGAGACTAGCTACGAGACCCAGTACTTC. Translated, it gives CASSQDETSYETQYF.

This chain uses TRBV2 with TRBJ1-6; 7 bases agree with TRBD1. Germline CDR1 is SNHLY and CDR2 is FYNNEI. Losses at the gene ends were 6 bases for V and 5 bases for J; bases not matched to a gene: 7. CDR3 length: 15 residues. Here the CDR3 DNA reads TGTGCCAGCAGACCGGGCAGGGGGAATAATTCACCCCTCCACTTT. It translates to CASRPGRGNNSPLHF.

This chain uses TRBV7-9 with TRBJ2-5, with 8 bases identical to TRBD2. The J segment lost 5 bases and the V segment lost 3 bases, leaving 11 bases of the junction unmatched. Germline values: CDR1 SEHNR, CDR2 FQNEAQ (reference sequence). This CDR3 comprises 16 residues. The CDR3 is CASSFGVLAEEETQYF. CDR3 bases: TGTGCCAGCAGCTTCGGGGTACTAGCGGAGGAGGAGACCCAGTACTTC.

CDR3 coding DNA: TGTGCCAGCAGCCAACAAGCGGGTTTGAGGGTCCCCTACGAGCAGTACTTC. Its translation: CASSQQAGLRVPYEQYF. This chain joins TRBV4-2 and TRBJ2-7; D perhaps matches TRBD2 (6 bases). CDR3 size: 17 residues. V dropped 2 bases and J dropped 2 bases, with 19 bases sitting between them. Germline V gene sequence: CDR1 LGHNA, CDR2 YNFKEQ.